The next 27 T cell receptor beta chains were all read from a single sample in a study of blood T cell repertoires in COVID-19. The data were produced by immunoSEQ multiplex PCR, yet TCRdb's version contains in-frame clones alone and is incomplete. The sample includes about 200,000 clones, approximately 82% seen only once; the top ten take 6.5% to 8.5%. Sequencing used peripheral blood. The receptors originated from a human donor with acute or convalescent COVID-19. The donor label of this sample is uncertain.

This chain joins TRBV19 and TRBJ2-2; maybe TRBD2 (6 bases). Germline-derived CDR1 and CDR2 are LNHDA and SQIVND (reference sequence). The CDR3 has 16 residues. The V end lost 5 bases, the J end lost 0 bases, and 13 bases lay between the germline ends. This CDR3 is CASSRGSGTNTGELFF. The CDR3 coding sequence is TGTGCCAGTAGTCGGGGGTCCGGCACGAACACCGGGGAGCTGTTTTTT.

The chain employs TRBV5-5 and TRBJ2-1, with D possibly being TRBD2 (5 bases). Trimming removed 3 bases from V and 7 bases from J, with 17 bases in between. The CDR3 runs to 15 residues. Looked up from germline, CDR1 is SGHKS and CDR2 is YYEKEE (reference sequence). The chain's CDR3 is CASSSIRRVGNEQFF. In DNA form, the CDR3 reads TGTGCCAGCAGCTCAATCAGGCGGGTCGGAAATGAGCAGTTCTTC.

The V and J genes are TRBV5-4 and TRBJ2-2, with TRBD1 identical over 11 bases. Looked up from germline, CDR1 is SGHNT and CDR2 is YYREEE (reference sequence). This CDR3 is built from 16 residues. V was clipped by 2 bases and J by 3 bases; unmatched bases: 3. CDR3 nucleotides: TGTGCCAGCAGCTTTCCGGGACAGGGGGACACCGGGGAGCTGTTTTTT. Its translation is CASSFPGQGDTGELFF.

The chain combines TRBV19 with TRBJ2-5; perhaps TRBD2 as D (6 bases). V was clipped by 5 bases and J by 4 bases, with 14 bases between them. From germline, CDR1 is LNHDA and CDR2 SQIVND (reference sequence). This CDR3 spans 14 amino acids. The CDR3 nucleotides read TGTGCCAGTAGTCGAATAACTAGCCCAGAGACCCAGTACTTC. It is translated as CASSRITSPETQYF.

CDR3 region: CASSDSGRVQETQYF. CDR3 nucleotide sequence: TGCGCCAGCAGCGATAGCGGGAGGGTCCAAGAGACCCAGTACTTC. J is TRBJ2-5 and V is TRBV5-1, with TRBD2 matching over 11 bases. This CDR3 region has 15 residues. J lost 1 base, V lost 4 bases, and 3 bases had no gene match. Germline V gives CDR1 SGHRS, CDR2 YFSETQ. The entire variable domain, with the rest obtained from reference TRBV5-1 and TRBJ2-5, is as follows: KAGVTQTPRYLIKTRGQQVTLSCSPISGHRSVSWYQQTPGQGLQFLFEYFSETQRNKGNFPGRFSGRQFSNSRSEMNVSTLELGDSALYLCASSDSGRVQETQYFGPGTRLLVL.

J is TRBJ2-3 and V is TRBV14; perhaps TRBD2 as D (6 bases). The CDR3 has 15 residues. Trimming removed 4 bases from V and 1 base from J, with 12 bases in between. Germline V gene lookup returns CDR1 SGHDN and CDR2 FVKESK. The CDR3 is CASSLGTGGTDTQYF. As DNA, the CDR3 is TGTGCCAGCAGCCTGGGGACGGGGGGCACAGATACGCAGTATTTT.

CDR3 in amino acids: CASSLTGVGYTF. CDR3 sequence (DNA): TGCGCCAGCAGCTTGACAGGGGTGGGCTACACCTTC. The V and J genes are TRBV5-1 and TRBJ1-2, with 7 bases fitting TRBD1. The V segment lost 1 base and the J segment 8 bases; nucleotides outside the gene matches: 2. Germline CDR1 SGHRS, CDR2 YFSETQ. The CDR3 runs to 12 residues. Filled out from reference TRBV5-1 and TRBJ1-2, the complete variable domain reads KAGVTQTPRYLIKTRGQQVTLSCSPISGHRSVSWYQQTPGQGLQFLFEYFSETQRNKGNFPGRFSGRQFSNSRSEMNVSTLELGDSALYLCASSLTGVGYTFGSGTRLTVV.

CDR3 sequence (DNA): TGTGCCAGCAGGCAAGGGGGCGCAGGTGAAGCTTTCTTT. Amino acids: CASRQGGAGEAFF. The V and J genes are TRBV6-6 and TRBJ1-1; 7 nucleotides align to TRBD1. From germline, CDR1 is MNHNY and CDR2 SVGAGI (reference sequence). This CDR3 region has 13 residues. V dropped 6 bases and J dropped 7; count of bases not matched to a gene: 8.

This chain links TRBV6-5 with TRBJ2-7, with TRBD1 matching 7 bases. The germline CDR1 and CDR2 sequences are MNHEY and SVGAGI. CDR3 length: 16 amino acids. The ends lost 2 bases at V and 0 bases at J; junction bases unmatched: 7. CDR3 amino acids: CASSYRDSPSSYEQYF. The CDR3 DNA reads as TGTGCCAGCAGTTACCGGGACAGTCCTAGCTCCTACGAGCAGTACTTC.

The CDR3 reads CAWSATLMYGEQYF. The CDR3 DNA reads as TGTGCCTGGAGTGCTACTTTAATGTACGGCGAGCAGTACTTC. The V gene is TRBV30, the J gene TRBJ2-7, with no clear D. This CDR3 spans 14 amino acids. Germline V lookup: CDR1 GTSNPN, CDR2 SVGIG (reference sequence). The germline V and J ends were trimmed by 1 base and 6 bases, with 16 bases remaining between them. The whole variable domain, filled in from reference TRBV30 and TRBJ2-7, reads SQTIHQWPATLVQPVGSPLSLECTVEGTSNPNLYWYRQAAGRGLQLLFYSVGIGQISSEVPQNLSASRPQDRQFILSSKKLLLSDSGFYLCAWSATLMYGEQYFGPGTRLTVT.

The chain recombines TRBV2 with TRBJ1-5, with 9 bases aligning to TRBD1. The trim removed 2 bases at V and 1 base at J, leaving 3 bases unmatched. Germline V CDR1 and CDR2: SNHLY, FYNNEI. The CDR3 covers 16 residues. The CDR3 spells CASSERGQGSNQPQHF. The DNA of the CDR3 is TGTGCCAGCAGTGAAAGGGGACAGGGAAGCAATCAGCCCCAGCATTTT.

The rearrangement links TRBV27 to TRBJ1-1; a possible D gene is TRBD1 (5 bases). Trimming removed 3 bases from V and 5 bases from J, with 16 bases in between. The V gene's germline CDR1 is MNHEY and CDR2 SMNVEV (reference sequence). CDR3 length: 15 residues. CDR3: CASSFRGQGGTEAFF. The CDR3 DNA follows: TGTGCCAGCAGTTTTAGGGGTCAGGGAGGGACTGAAGCTTTCTTT.

V and J are TRBV5-4 and TRBJ2-3, with D perhaps matching TRBD2 (6 bases). V shed 2 bases and J shed 4 bases, with 8 bases lying between them. The germline V gene encodes CDR1 SGHNT and CDR2 YYREEE (reference sequence). This CDR3 is 13 amino acids long. The CDR3 coding sequence is TGTGCCAGCAGCTTTACGGGGGCAGATACGCAGTATTTT. Residues: CASSFTGADTQYF.

The V and J genes are TRBV5-7 and TRBJ1-5; 8 bases line up with TRBD1. TRBV5-7 is identified as an open reading frame with a role that is uncertain. The J segment lost 0 bases and the V segment lost 4 bases, leaving 15 bases of the junction unmatched. The CDR3 length is 19 residues. The CDR3 loop reads CASSLGSRGLYYSNQPQHF. CDR3 bases: TGTGCCAGCAGCCTCGGGTCCAGGGGGCTATATTATAGCAATCAGCCCCAGCATTTT.

This clone was counted between two and nine times. This chain uses TRBV5-1 with TRBJ2-7, with D possibly TRBD2 on 7 matching bases. V lost 0 bases, J lost 3 bases, and 19 bases lay in between. This CDR3 contains 17 residues. The germline CDR1 and CDR2 sequences are SGHRS and YFSETQ. As DNA, the CDR3 is TGCGCCAGCAGCTTGGCCCCCGGGGGGCCCCCTCTCTACGAGCAGTACTTC. Amino acids: CASSLAPGGPPLYEQYF.

The chain links TRBV3-1 (or the pseudogene TRBV3-2) to TRBJ2-7; D is uncertain. Looked up from germline, CDR1 is LGHDT and CDR2 is YNNKEL (reference sequence). Trimming left V 4 bases short and J 2 bases short, with 6 bases between. This CDR3 has 12 residues. The DNA for the CDR3 is TGTGCCAGCAGCCGCGGAGCCTACGAGCAGTACTTC. Residues: CASSRGAYEQYF.

This chain links TRBV29-1 with TRBJ1-3; no reliable D call. Germline V gene lookup returns CDR1 SQVTM and CDR2 ANQGSEA. The CDR3 is 15 residues long. With 5 bases removed from V and 0 bases from J, the gap between germline ends came to 14 bases. The CDR3: CSVSVGSSSGNTIYF. CDR3 DNA: TGCAGCGTTTCCGTCGGGTCCAGCTCTGGAAACACCATATATTTT. The whole variable domain, remainder taken from reference TRBV29-1 and TRBJ1-3, is SAVISQKPSRDICQRGTSLTIQCQVDSQVTMMFWYRQQPGQSLTLIATANQGSEATYESGFVIDKFPISRPNLTFSTLTVSNMSPEDSSIYLCSVSVGSSSGNTIYFGEGSWLTVV.

This clone was counted between two and nine times. This chain joins TRBV7-9 and TRBJ1-2; a possible D gene is TRBD1 (6 bases). This CDR3 is 13 amino acids long. Per the germline V gene, CDR1 is SEHNR and CDR2 is FQNEAQ (reference sequence). V lost 5 bases and J lost 4, with 11 bases in between. CDR3 amino acids: CASSRDNFYGYTF. DNA for the CDR3: TGTGCCAGCAGCCGGGACAATTTCTATGGCTACACCTTC.

This clone showed up just a few times. The J gene is TRBJ2-1, the V gene TRBV5-1; 7 bases agree with TRBD1. The CDR3 is made up of 14 amino acids. J was trimmed by 4 bases and V by 7 bases; bases with no gene match: 8. The germline CDR1 and CDR2 sequences are SGHRS and YFSETQ. The CDR3 loop reads CASASGTAYNEQFF. The CDR3 DNA is TGCGCCAGCGCCTCGGGGACAGCGTACAATGAGCAGTTCTTC. Together with reference TRBV5-1 and TRBJ2-1, the CDR3 gives the full variable domain: KAGVTQTPRYLIKTRGQQVTLSCSPISGHRSVSWYQQTPGQGLQFLFEYFSETQRNKGNFPGRFSGRQFSNSRSEMNVSTLELGDSALYLCASASGTAYNEQFFGPGTRLTVL.

The chain couples TRBV2 to TRBJ1-5; D not resolved. V was cut by 6 bases and J by 1 base, with 13 bases left in between. The CDR3 sequence is 15 residues long. Germline CDR1 reads SNHLY; CDR2 reads FYNNEI. The CDR3 coding sequence is TGTGCCAGCAGGTTGGGCCGGCCGAGCAATCAGCCCCAGCATTTT. Protein product: CASRLGRPSNQPQHF.

The chain employs TRBV7-9 and TRBJ2-7; D uncertain. Germline V lookup: CDR1 SEHNR, CDR2 FQNEAQ (reference sequence). This CDR3 spans 12 amino acids. V was clipped by 1 base and J by 7 bases, with 8 bases between them. The CDR3 coding sequence is TGTGCCAGCAGCTTAGTATCCCGGGAGCAGTACTTC. Amino acids: CASSLVSREQYF.

The chain links TRBV20-1 to TRBJ2-7; 12 bases align to TRBD2. Trimming removed 3 bases from V and 7 bases from J; junction bases left unmatched: 10. Germline CDR1 reads DFQATT; CDR2 reads SNEGSKA (reference sequence). This CDR3 contains 15 residues. CDR3: CSASIPSGLAGEQYF. The CDR3 bases are TGCAGTGCTAGTATCCCGTCAGGACTAGCGGGGGAGCAGTACTTC.

V is TRBV27 and J is TRBJ2-7, with 7 positions matching TRBD1. Unmatched junction bases numbered 11, after V lost 7 bases and J lost 2 bases. The CDR3 runs to 15 residues. Germline lookup yields CDR1 MNHEY and CDR2 SMNVEV (reference sequence). In nucleotides, the CDR3 is TGTGCCAGCAAGGAGAGGGGGCTTGATACCTACGAGCAGTACTTC. This encodes CASKERGLDTYEQYF.

This chain uses TRBV4-3 with TRBJ2-3; 7 bases fit TRBD1. The J segment lost 0 bases and the V segment lost 4 bases, leaving 1 base of the junction unmatched. Germline V lookup: CDR1 LGHNA, CDR2 YSLEER. The CDR3 runs to 14 residues. CDR3 in DNA: TGCGCCAGCAGCCGGACAGGTAGCACAGATACGCAGTATTTT. It specifies CASSRTGSTDTQYF.

The chain joins TRBV27 to TRBJ2-4; the D gene is possibly TRBD1 (5 bases). Deletions cut 6 bases from V and 6 bases from J, with 30 bases between. Germline V gives CDR1 MNHEY, CDR2 SMNVEV (reference sequence). CDR3 length: 19 residues. CDR3 residues: CASSLGDSAFSWGLNIQYF. The CDR3 bases are TGTGCCAGCAGCTTAGGGGATTCGGCTTTCAGCTGGGGCCTAAACATTCAGTACTTC.

CDR3 nucleotides: TGTGCCAGCAGTGGCAGCGCCTTGGACACTGAAGCTTTCTTT. Translated: CASSGSALDTEAFF. V usage is TRBV25-1 and J usage is TRBJ1-1, with no clear D. There are 14 residues in the CDR3. Trimming cost V 4 bases and J 3 bases, with 12 bases left between them. Germline loops: CDR1 MGHDK, CDR2 SYGVNS.

The chain recombines TRBV4-2 with TRBJ2-6; D remains ambiguous. The ends were cut back, 0 bases at V and 0 bases at J, with 12 bases in the middle. CDR3 size: 18 residues. CDR1 and CDR2 (germline): LGHNA, YNFKEQ. The CDR3 DNA reads as TGTGCCAGCAGCCAAGAAGCTGTGGCGGACTCTGGGGCCAACGTCCTGACTTTC. This translates into CASSQEAVADSGANVLTF.